The next 20 T cell receptor beta chains were all read from a single sample in a study of blood T cell repertoires in COVID-19. The method was immunoSEQ multiplex PCR; TCRdb's version includes in-frame clones alone and lacks a portion of them. The sample consists of tens of thousands of clones, 85% to 90% of them appearing once. Sample: peripheral blood. The source is a man in his forties or fifties with active COVID-19.

The genes are TRBV7-6 and TRBJ1-6; D unclear. This CDR3 is 13 amino acids long. Germline values: CDR1 SGHVS, CDR2 FNYEAQ. The V and J ends lost 2 bases and 10 bases respectively, with 9 bases between them. CDR3 loop: CASSLSAGSPLHF. For the CDR3, the DNA is TGTGCCAGCAGCTTATCGGCGGGGTCACCCCTCCACTTT.

This rearrangement joins TRBV4-1 to TRBJ1-1; 8 bases are shared with TRBD1. Germline-derived CDR1 and CDR2 are MGHRA and YSYEKL. This CDR3 comprises 14 residues. With 4 bases clipped from V and 6 bases from J, the junction kept 7 bases outside the gene matches. The CDR3 spells CASSLTGGVAEAFF. The CDR3 bases are TGCGCCAGCAGCCTAACAGGGGGAGTCGCTGAAGCTTTCTTT.

This clone was recorded only once. This chain joins TRBV5-6 and TRBJ1-4; D perhaps matches TRBD1 (6 bases). The germline CDR1 and CDR2 sequences are SGHDT and YYEEEE. This CDR3 contains 14 residues. V was shortened by 2 bases and J by 1 base, with 6 bases between the two germline ends. CDR3 bases: TGTGCCAGCAGCTTCAGGGGAACTAATGAAAAACTGTTTTTT. Protein product: CASSFRGTNEKLFF.

This clone was seen only a few times. The chain combines TRBV27 with TRBJ2-5; tentative D call: TRBD2 (6 bases). CDR1 MNHEY and CDR2 SMNVEV come from the germline V gene (reference sequence). The CDR3 totals 14 residues. V gave up 3 bases and J gave up 0 bases, with 8 bases separating them. The CDR3 region is CASSFTGDQETQYF. The CDR3 DNA sequence: TGTGCCAGCAGTTTTACGGGGGACCAAGAGACCCAGTACTTC.

CDR3 loop: CSVAPGTAYNEQFF. Written as DNA, the CDR3 is TGCAGCGTTGCCCCTGGTACAGCCTACAATGAGCAGTTCTTC. The chain is built from TRBV29-1 and TRBJ2-1, with no clear D. Germline V CDR1 and CDR2: SQVTM, ANQGSEA. Trimming removed 4 bases at V and 2 bases at J, with 12 bases between. The CDR3 extends over 14 amino acids.

V is TRBV7-9 and J is TRBJ2-1, with a weak D call TRBD2 (6 bases). This CDR3 spans 15 amino acids. The germline V gene has CDR1 SEHNR and CDR2 FQNEAQ (reference sequence). Trimming left V 5 bases short and J 1 base short, with 12 bases between. CDR3 region: CASSDGGESYNEQFF. For the CDR3, the DNA is TGTGCCAGCAGCGACGGAGGGGAGTCCTACAATGAGCAGTTCTTC.

CDR3: CASSGGLYTDTQYF. The CDR3 coding sequence is TGTGCCAGCAGCGGGGGCCTATACACAGATACGCAGTATTTT. This rearrangement joins TRBV6-2 or TRBV6-3 to TRBJ2-3; D tentatively fits TRBD1 or TRBD2 (6 bases each). The CDR3 spans 14 residues. V dropped 6 bases and J dropped 2 bases, with 12 bases sitting between them. Germline V lookup: CDR1 MNHEY, CDR2 SVGEGT.

CDR3 in amino acids: CASSYRSGTGGTNTEAFF. CDR3 in DNA: TGTGCCAGCTCATACCGTTCCGGGACAGGGGGCACGAACACTGAAGCTTTCTTT. J is TRBJ1-1 and V is TRBV18, with 12 bases fitting TRBD1. This CDR3 contains 18 residues. After removal of 5 bases from V and 1 base from J, the junction contained 11 bases not matched to a gene. Germline assignment: CDR1 KGHSH and CDR2 LQKENI. Complete variable domain (other parts from reference TRBV18 and TRBJ1-1): NAGVMQNPRHLVRRRGQEARLRCSPMKGHSHVYWYRQLPEEGLKFMVYLQKENIIDESGMPKERFSAEFPKEGPSILRIQQVVRGDSAAYFCASSYRSGTGGTNTEAFFGQGTRLTVV.

The chain is built from TRBV5-8 and TRBJ2-7; 7 bases agree with TRBD1. CDR3 length equals 15 residues. The trim removed 4 bases at V and 5 bases at J, leaving 12 bases unmatched. In germline, CDR1 is SGHTS, CDR2 YDEGEE. The CDR3 is CASSTGTADFDEQYF. As DNA, the CDR3 is TGTGCCAGCAGCACCGGGACAGCTGACTTCGACGAGCAGTACTTC.

The rearrangement uses TRBV10-3 and TRBJ2-1, with 16 bases that match TRBD2. The CDR3 extends over 18 amino acids. Germline CDR1 and CDR2: ENHRY and SYGVKD. V lost 6 bases to trimming and J lost 0 bases; unmatched junction nucleotides: 5. The chain's CDR3 is CAIRPGTSGGASYNEQFF. The CDR3 DNA follows: TGTGCCATCAGACCCGGGACTAGCGGGGGGGCCTCCTACAATGAGCAGTTCTTC.

V and J are TRBV6-5 and TRBJ2-7; no reliable D call. The CDR3 sequence is 14 residues long. The germline V gene encodes CDR1 MNHEY and CDR2 SVGAGI. Between the trimmed V and J ends, which lost 1 base and 2 bases, there was a span of 9 bases. The CDR3 sequence: CASSYFADTYEQYF. CDR3 DNA: TGTGCCAGCAGTTACTTTGCAGATACCTACGAGCAGTACTTC.

This clone is labeled as medium-sized (0.01 to 0.1%). This chain links TRBV5-6 with TRBJ2-7, with no clear D. The length of the CDR3 is 11 residues. Germline loops: CDR1 SGHDT, CDR2 YYEEEE. Trimming took 4 bases from V and 7 from J, leaving 9 bases between them. This chain's CDR3 is CASSEHGEQYF. CDR3 in DNA: TGTGCCAGCAGCGAACACGGGGAGCAGTACTTC.

V usage is TRBV3-1 (or the pseudogene TRBV3-2) and J usage is TRBJ1-5, with 7 bases aligning to TRBD1. With 4 bases clipped from V and 2 bases from J, the junction kept 8 bases outside the gene matches. The CDR3 has 16 residues. Germline CDR1 and CDR2: LGHDT and YNNKEL (reference sequence). The CDR3 here is CASSPLGGVGNQPQHF. CDR3 DNA: TGTGCCAGCAGCCCGTTAGGGGGCGTCGGCAATCAGCCCCAGCATTTT.

The chain recombines TRBV5-5 with TRBJ1-5, with 10 bases that match TRBD1. CDR1 is SGHKS, CDR2 YYEKEE, per germline (reference sequence). After removal of 1 base from V and 7 bases from J, the junction contained 14 bases not matched to a gene. The CDR3 is 18 amino acids. The CDR3 region has the DNA TGTGCCAGCAGCTTGACCCCATCAGACAGGGGGCAAGAGCAGCCCCAGCATTTT. Translation gives CASSLTPSDRGQEQPQHF.

V and J are TRBV5-1 and TRBJ1-1, with TRBD1 identical over 7 bases. This CDR3 has 13 amino acids. The V segment lost 4 bases and the J segment 7 bases; nucleotides outside the gene matches: 7. Germline CDR1 is SGHRS and CDR2 is YFSETQ. The DNA for the CDR3 is TGCGCCAGCAGCCTAATAGGGGGCAGTGAAGCTTTCTTT. Translating it yields CASSLIGGSEAFF.

The chain recombines TRBV25-1 with TRBJ2-2; 7 nucleotides agree with TRBD2. The CDR3 spans 17 residues. The germline CDR1 and CDR2 sequences are MGHDK and SYGVNS. The ends lost 0 bases at V and 4 bases at J; junction bases unmatched: 8. For the CDR3, the DNA is TGTGCCAGCAGTGAATACGGAGCCAGCGGGGTCACCGGGGAGCTGTTTTTT. It is translated as CASSEYGASGVTGELFF.

J is TRBJ1-2 and V is TRBV30; D is unresolved. V was shortened by 4 bases and J by 5 bases, with 14 bases between the two germline ends. Germline CDR1 and CDR2: GTSNPN and SVGIG (reference sequence). The CDR3 has 13 residues. CDR3 region: CAWTPYRWYGYTF. CDR3 DNA: TGTGCCTGGACGCCCTACCGTTGGTATGGCTACACCTTC.

The chain has TRBV27 and TRBJ1-2; TRBD1 agrees at 10 bases. The CDR3 runs 16 residues. V lost 8 bases, J lost 3 bases, and 12 bases stayed unmatched. Germline CDR1 MNHEY, CDR2 SMNVEV (reference sequence). This chain's CDR3 is CASAPGQGRLHYGYTF. CDR3 bases: TGTGCCAGCGCCCCGGGACAGGGGAGGTTGCACTATGGCTACACCTTC.

This clone was observed a few times. The chain has TRBV19 and TRBJ1-2; D possibly corresponds to TRBD1 (6 bases). The CDR3 is 14 residues long. Looked up from germline, CDR1 is LNHDA and CDR2 is SQIVND (reference sequence). V lost 7 bases and J 8 bases, leaving 20 bases between the germline ends. Written as DNA, the CDR3 is TGTGCCAGTACCCCCAGGGGTGCCGTGAACGGCTACACCTTC. This encodes CASTPRGAVNGYTF.

The chain employs TRBV30 and TRBJ1-2; no definite D call. The CDR3 sequence is 14 residues long. Germline CDR1 and CDR2: GTSNPN and SVGIG (reference sequence). V lost 0 bases and J lost 6, with 14 bases in between. CDR3 in amino acids: CAWSVGGNMDGYTF. Here the CDR3 DNA reads TGTGCCTGGAGTGTGGGAGGGAATATGGATGGCTACACCTTC. Full variable domain (missing parts from reference TRBV30 and TRBJ1-2): SQTIHQWPATLVQPVGSPLSLECTVEGTSNPNLYWYRQAAGRGLQLLFYSVGIGQISSEVPQNLSASRPQDRQFILSSKKLLLSDSGFYLCAWSVGGNMDGYTFGSGTRLTVV.